This T cell receptor (beta chain) was captured in a study of blood T cell repertoires in COVID-19. Study in general: PBMCs, B-cell-depleted T cells, or T cells were the source of the cDNA or gDNA that made up the material.

Followed longitudinally, the Seattle patients had been enrolled during active infection. The repertoire was sequenced with immunoSEQ multiplex PCR; TCRdb's copy has only in-frame clones and lacks some. The sample carries 160,000 or so clones, about four fifths recorded once. The CDR3 has 12 amino acids. V lost 5 bases, J lost 6 bases, and 8 bases lay in between. The chain recombines TRBV12-3 or TRBV12-4 with TRBJ1-5; a possible D gene is TRBD1 (5 bases). The clonotype originates from a woman aged 55-75 years with COVID-19, enrolled during active disease. The specimen sequenced was peripheral blood. CDR3 residues: CASSPTGQPQHF. The DNA of the CDR3 is TGTGCCAGCAGTCCTACAGGTCAGCCCCAGCATTTT.